A single sample gave rise to the 17 T cell receptor beta chains below, sequenced in a study of cytomegalovirus exposure and HLA in healthy donors. PCR used 60 Vbeta primers and 13 Jbeta primers. Produced via immunoSEQ multiplex PCR; TCRdb's table is partial and in-frame only. The sample includes under 150,000 clones, 9.4% of them seen just once. Source material: PBMCs. The receptors come from a male donor in good health and CMV-seronegative.

The chain has TRBV2 and TRBJ2-3; TRBD2 matches at 8 bases. This CDR3 is 15 amino acids long. Germline CDR1 SNHLY, CDR2 FYNNEI. V trimming: 8 bases; J trimming: 2 bases; junction bases outside the gene matches: 9. This CDR3 is CASREGGVLTDTQYF. The CDR3, as DNA: TGTGCCAGCCGGGAGGGAGGGGTCCTCACAGATACGCAGTATTTT. Full variable domain (outside the CDR3, taken from reference TRBV2 and TRBJ2-3): EPEVTQTPSHQVTQMGQEVILRCVPISNHLYFYWYRQILGQKVEFLVSFYNNEISEKSEIFDDQFSVERPDGSNFTLKIRSTKLEDSAMYFCASREGGVLTDTQYFGPGTRLTVL.

This chain joins TRBV5-4 and TRBJ2-3; D is undetermined. The CDR3 is made up of 14 amino acids. The germline V gene has CDR1 SGHNT and CDR2 YYREEE (reference sequence). V was trimmed by 4 bases and J by 3 bases, leaving 12 bases between them. The CDR3 here is CASSTRGATDTQYF. DNA for the CDR3: TGTGCCAGCAGCACTCGCGGCGCAACAGATACGCAGTATTTT.

CDR3 coding DNA: TGTGCCACCGCATCTAGCGGGAGTACAGATACGCAGTATTTT. This gives the protein CATASSGSTDTQYF. The chain carries TRBV6-1 and TRBJ2-3; the match to TRBD2 covers 10 bases. Germline V gene sequence: CDR1 MNHNS, CDR2 SASEGT. CDR3 length: 14 residues. With 10 bases clipped from V and 3 bases from J, the junction kept 7 bases outside the gene matches.

Written as DNA, the CDR3 is TGTGCCAGCAGTGAAGCCCTAACAGGTGAAGCTTTCTTT. Translation gives CASSEALTGEAFF. This chain joins TRBV2 and TRBJ1-1; a weak D match, TRBD1 (5 bases). Per germline, CDR1 SNHLY and CDR2 FYNNEI. This CDR3 contains 13 residues. The V end lost 0 bases, the J end lost 7 bases, and 9 bases lay between the germline ends.

This clone was observed a few times. CDR3 in DNA: TGTGCCAGCAGTGAGACAGGACTCAAGGGCTACGAGCAGTACTTC. Amino acid sequence: CASSETGLKGYEQYF. This chain links TRBV6-1 with TRBJ2-5; possibly TRBD1 for D (6 bases). The end of the DNA aligns better with TRBJ2-7, so the J call may be wrong. The CDR3 length is 15 residues. Looked up from germline, CDR1 is MNHNS and CDR2 is SASEGT.

The CDR3 nucleotides are TGTGCCAGCAGTTCTTCCGGGACAGGGTTCGCTGAAGCTTTCTTT. It codes for CASSSSGTGFAEAFF. J is TRBJ1-1 and V is TRBV28; 9 bases are shared with TRBD1. CDR1 is MDHEN, CDR2 SYDVKM, per germline. The CDR3 is 15 residues long. Losses at the gene ends were 4 bases for V and 6 bases for J; bases not matched to a gene: 9.

This clone has just a few counts. The chain joins TRBV9 to TRBJ1-2, with a possible D match to TRBD1 (5 bases). Trimming stripped 0 bases from V and 0 bases from J, with 9 bases between. This CDR3 contains 15 residues. Germline-derived CDR1 and CDR2 are SGDLS and YYNGEE. CDR3 in DNA: TGTGCCAGCAGCGTAGGCGGGACCTCTAACTATGGCTACACCTTC. Protein: CASSVGGTSNYGYTF.

The gene calls are TRBV20-1 and TRBJ1-2, with D maybe TRBD1 (5 bases). The germline V gene encodes CDR1 DFQATT and CDR2 SNEGSKA (reference sequence). This CDR3 is 11 amino acids long. The ends were cut back, 5 bases at V and 8 bases at J, with 12 bases in the middle. The CDR3 is CSAYWGVGYTF. In DNA, the CDR3 is TGCAGTGCTTACTGGGGCGTCGGCTACACCTTC.

The chain couples TRBV19 to TRBJ1-6; no reliable D call. V lost 4 bases, J lost 0 bases, and 13 bases lay in between. This CDR3 comprises 17 residues. Germline values: CDR1 LNHDA, CDR2 SQIVND (reference sequence). The DNA of the CDR3 is TGTGCCAGTAGTACCACCGAACTGAGCTCCTATAATTCACCCCTCCACTTT. Its translation: CASSTTELSSYNSPLHF.

The CDR3 DNA reads TGTGCCAGCAGGGCTCATATTAACCAGATAATCTACACCTTC. It is translated as CASRAHINQIIYTF. This rearrangement joins TRBV6-5 to TRBJ1-2, with D unresolved. Germline CDR1 and CDR2: MNHEY and SVGAGI. The CDR3 is 14 amino acids. Trimming took off 6 bases at V and 10 bases at J, with 21 bases between the two ends.

This chain uses TRBV21-1 with TRBJ1-2; TRBD1, as called in the table, went unchecked against the DNA. TRBV21-1 is deemed a pseudogene. CDR3 length equals 15 residues. CDR3 amino acids: CASSKARGANYGYTF. CDR3 DNA: TGTGCCAGCAGCAAAGCCAGGGGCGCTAACTATGGCTACACCTTC.

This clone was observed a few times. The rearrangement uses TRBV18 and TRBJ2-7; 7 bases are a match to TRBD2. CDR3 size: 12 residues. The V gene end was trimmed by 3 bases and the J gene end by 5 bases; junction bases not matched to a gene: 1. Germline CDR1 reads KGHSH; CDR2 reads LQKENI. CDR3 coding DNA: TGTGCCAGCTCACCGACTAGCAACGAGCAGTACTTC. Protein: CASSPTSNEQYF.

A few counts support this clone. The J gene is TRBJ2-7, the V gene TRBV28; 11 bases are shared with TRBD2. The CDR3 consists of 17 residues. The V gene end was trimmed by 4 bases and the J gene end by 2 bases; junction bases not matched to a gene: 10. Germline V lookup: CDR1 MDHEN, CDR2 SYDVKM. In DNA, the CDR3 is TGTGCCAGCAGTTATCCGGGACTAGCGGAAGTTCCCTACGAGCAGTACTTC. This encodes CASSYPGLAEVPYEQYF.

This clone was observed a handful of times. The genes are TRBV28 and TRBJ2-2, with 11 bases matching TRBD1. V lost 7 bases to trimming and J lost 4 bases; unmatched junction nucleotides: 5. Germline-derived CDR1 and CDR2 are MDHEN and SYDVKM. The CDR3 is 15 amino acids. The CDR3: CASTWTGGFTGELFF. The CDR3 DNA reads TGTGCCAGCACTTGGACAGGGGGCTTCACCGGGGAGCTGTTTTTT.

The sample holds a few counts of this clone. V usage is TRBV4-3 and J usage is TRBJ1-4; a weak D match, TRBD1 (6 bases). The CDR3 extends over 16 amino acids. From germline, CDR1 is LGHNA and CDR2 YSLEER. V was clipped by 4 bases and J by 4 bases, with 16 bases between them. As DNA, the CDR3 is TGCGCCAGCAGCCCGGCCATCACAGGGAATAATGAAAAACTGTTTTTT. This sequence encodes CASSPAITGNNEKLFF.

V usage is TRBV6-1 and J usage is TRBJ2-7; 8 bases map to TRBD2. The CDR3 covers 13 residues. With V trimmed by 4 bases and J by 5 bases, 4 bases remained unmatched. The V gene's germline CDR1 is MNHNS and CDR2 SASEGT. This CDR3 reads CASSGRGGHEQYF. CDR3 nucleotides: TGTGCCAGCAGTGGACGGGGGGGCCACGAGCAGTACTTC.

V is TRBV28 and J is TRBJ1-4, with D perhaps TRBD1 (6 bases). The CDR3 is 15 residues long. Germline loops: CDR1 MDHEN, CDR2 SYDVKM. V was clipped by 2 bases and J by 5 bases, with 12 bases between them. CDR3 in DNA: TGTGCCAGCAGTTTAATCGGGGACAAGAATGAAAAACTGTTTTTT. This gives the protein CASSLIGDKNEKLFF.